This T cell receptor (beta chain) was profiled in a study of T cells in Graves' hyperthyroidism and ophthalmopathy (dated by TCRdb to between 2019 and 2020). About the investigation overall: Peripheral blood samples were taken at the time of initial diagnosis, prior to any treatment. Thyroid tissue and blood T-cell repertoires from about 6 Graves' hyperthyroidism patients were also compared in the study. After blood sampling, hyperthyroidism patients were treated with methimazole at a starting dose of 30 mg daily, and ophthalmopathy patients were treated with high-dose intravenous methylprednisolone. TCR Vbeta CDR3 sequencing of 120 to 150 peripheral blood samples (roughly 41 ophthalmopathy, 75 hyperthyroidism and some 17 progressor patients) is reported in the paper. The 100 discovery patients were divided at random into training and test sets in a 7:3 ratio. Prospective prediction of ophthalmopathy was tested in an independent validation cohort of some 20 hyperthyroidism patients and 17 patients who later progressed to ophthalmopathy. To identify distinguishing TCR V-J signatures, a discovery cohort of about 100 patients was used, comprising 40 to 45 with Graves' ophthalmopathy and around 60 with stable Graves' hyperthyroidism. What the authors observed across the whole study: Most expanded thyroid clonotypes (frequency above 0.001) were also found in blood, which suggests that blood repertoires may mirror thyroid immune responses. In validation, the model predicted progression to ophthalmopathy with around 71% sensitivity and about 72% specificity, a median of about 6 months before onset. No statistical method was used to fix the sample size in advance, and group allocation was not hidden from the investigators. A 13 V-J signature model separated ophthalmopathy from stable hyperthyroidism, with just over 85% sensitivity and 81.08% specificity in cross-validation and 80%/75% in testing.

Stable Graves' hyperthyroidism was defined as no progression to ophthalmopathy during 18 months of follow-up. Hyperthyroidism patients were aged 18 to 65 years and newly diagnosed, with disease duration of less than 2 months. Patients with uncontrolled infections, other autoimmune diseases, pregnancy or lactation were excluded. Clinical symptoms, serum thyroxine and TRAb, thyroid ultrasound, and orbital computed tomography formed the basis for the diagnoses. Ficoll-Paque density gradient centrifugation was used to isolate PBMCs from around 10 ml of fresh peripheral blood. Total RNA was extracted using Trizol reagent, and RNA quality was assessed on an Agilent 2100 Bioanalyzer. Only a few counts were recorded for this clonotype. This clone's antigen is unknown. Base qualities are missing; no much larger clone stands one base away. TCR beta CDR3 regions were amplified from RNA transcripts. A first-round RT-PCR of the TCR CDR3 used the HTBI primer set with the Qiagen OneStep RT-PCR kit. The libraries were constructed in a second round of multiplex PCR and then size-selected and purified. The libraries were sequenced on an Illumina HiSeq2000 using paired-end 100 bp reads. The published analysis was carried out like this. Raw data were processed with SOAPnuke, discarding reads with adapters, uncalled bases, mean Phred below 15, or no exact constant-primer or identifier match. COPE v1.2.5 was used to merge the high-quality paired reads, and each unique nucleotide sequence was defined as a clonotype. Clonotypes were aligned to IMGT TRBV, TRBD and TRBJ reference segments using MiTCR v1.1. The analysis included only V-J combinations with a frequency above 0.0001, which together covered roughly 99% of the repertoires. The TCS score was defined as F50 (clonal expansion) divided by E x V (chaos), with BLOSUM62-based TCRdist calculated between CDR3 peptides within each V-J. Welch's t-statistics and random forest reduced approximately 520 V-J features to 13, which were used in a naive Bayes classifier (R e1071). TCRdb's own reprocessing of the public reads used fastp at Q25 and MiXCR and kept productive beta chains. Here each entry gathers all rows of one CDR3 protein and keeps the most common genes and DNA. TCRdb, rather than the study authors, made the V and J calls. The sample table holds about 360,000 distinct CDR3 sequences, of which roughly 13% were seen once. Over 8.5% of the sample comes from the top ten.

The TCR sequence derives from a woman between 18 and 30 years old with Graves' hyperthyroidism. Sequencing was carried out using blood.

The nucleotide sequence reads TGCAGTGCTGACCGGGACAGGGACTACGAGCAGTACTTC. Its product reads: CSADRDRDYEQYF. The chain joins TRBV20-1 to TRBJ2-7; 9 nucleotides in the junction match TRBD1. V is cut back by 5 bases and J by 3 bases, with 5 bases in the junction unmatched. CDR1 and CDR2, looked up from the germline V gene (reference sequence), are DFQATT and SNEGSKA. The CDR3 runs 13 residues from the cysteine to the phenylalanine. Only the CDR3 DNA is retained, 39 bases long and in frame from the first base.